The 22 T cell receptor beta chains in this list originate from one sample, sequenced in a study of OX40 agonist ivuxolimab in advanced cancers. The library relied on the immunoSEQ multiplex PCR assay. TCRdb re-hosts the immuneACCESS table, in-frame sequences only. Its copies lack some clones; in the studies checked, an unresolved V gene accounts for under half of them, and the cause for the rest is not known. This sample is represented by just over 60,000 clones; approximately 90% of them were singletons. Of the sample, approximately 12% falls within the top ten clones. The material sequenced was CD4+ or CD8+ T cells sorted from blood, taken in a trial of the OX40 agonist ivuxolimab. These TCRs come from an adult with an advanced solid tumor such as melanoma, head and neck, liver or kidney cancer.

The chain uses TRBV6-1 and TRBJ2-3; no clear D gene. The CDR3 sequence is 12 residues long. V lost 5 bases, J lost 4 bases, and 7 bases lay in between. In germline, CDR1 is MNHNS, CDR2 SASEGT. For the CDR3, the DNA is TGTGCCAGCAGTCGGAGCGCAGATACGCAGTATTTT. Translated, it gives CASSRSADTQYF.

The gene calls are TRBV11-3 and TRBJ2-7, with D unclear. Germline CDR1 reads SGHNT; CDR2 reads YENEEA. The CDR3 covers 11 residues. Trimming pared 0 bases from V and 7 bases from J, leaving 4 bases between. CDR3 region: CASSLDREQYF. As DNA, the CDR3 is TGTGCCAGCAGCTTAGATCGGGAGCAGTACTTC. Full variable domain (missing parts from reference TRBV11-3 and TRBJ2-7): EAGVVQSPRYKIIEKKQPVAFWCNPISGHNTLYWYLQNLGQGPELLIRYENEEAVDDSQLPKDRFSAERLKGVDSTLKIQPAELGDSAVYLCASSLDREQYFGPGTRLTVT.

The chain combines TRBV27 with TRBJ2-3; TRBD1 agrees at 7 bases. Trimming took 4 bases from V and 9 from J; bases not matched to a gene: 1. Germline CDR1 MNHEY, CDR2 SMNVEV (reference sequence). The CDR3 is 11 residues long. The chain's CDR3 is CASSSQGTQYF. CDR3 in DNA: TGTGCCAGCAGTTCACAGGGGACGCAGTATTTT.

A single count supports this clone. The chain carries TRBV7-7 and TRBJ2-5; D not certain. CDR1 is SSHAT and CDR2 is FNYEAQ in the germline V gene (reference sequence). The CDR3 covers 16 residues. V was shortened by 5 bases and J by 4 bases, with 20 bases between the two germline ends. CDR3 DNA: TGTGCCAGCAGCCATCCGGTCGAAGGGCCCCCAGAGACCCAGTACTTC. This gives the protein CASSHPVEGPPETQYF.

V gene TRBV4-1 combines with J gene TRBJ2-1; D is unresolved. Germline V gives CDR1 MGHRA, CDR2 YSYEKL. Trimming left V 1 base short and J 9 bases short, with 10 bases between. The CDR3 contains 13 residues. In nucleotides, the CDR3 is TGCGCCAGCAGCCAAGGCTCGGGTCGTGAGCAGTTCTTC. This sequence encodes CASSQGSGREQFF.

V usage is TRBV21-1 and J usage is TRBJ2-3; the D segment call TRBD1 is taken from the table without a DNA check. TRBV21-1 is a recognized pseudogene. This CDR3 is built from 13 residues. The CDR3 sequence is CASSSSRVHTQYF. The DNA for the CDR3 is TGTGCCAGCAGCTCGTCCAGGGTTCATACGCAGTATTTT.

This clone was detected only once. The V gene is TRBV4-1, the J gene TRBJ1-5; D call uncertain. V lost 1 base and J 8 bases, leaving 12 bases between the germline ends. The germline V gene has CDR1 MGHRA and CDR2 YSYEKL. This CDR3 contains 14 residues. The CDR3 here is CASSQVEGNEPQHF. The CDR3 DNA reads TGCGCCAGCAGCCAAGTTGAAGGGAATGAGCCCCAGCATTTT.

This chain uses TRBV4-3 with TRBJ2-6; no clear D gene. Germline CDR1 is LGHNA and CDR2 is YSLEER. The ends were cut back, 1 base at V and 0 bases at J, with 4 bases in the middle. This CDR3 is 15 amino acids long. In nucleotides, the CDR3 is TGCGCCAGCAGCCAAGGGAGCTCTGGGGCCAACGTCCTGACTTTC. It codes for CASSQGSSGANVLTF.

V is TRBV4-1 and J is TRBJ1-2; D unclear. The length of the CDR3 is 15 residues. The germline V gene encodes CDR1 MGHRA and CDR2 YSYEKL. V was pared by 0 bases and J by 4 bases, with 12 bases between. The DNA of the CDR3 is TGCGCCAGCAGCCAAGAAAGCGATTCGGGCTATGGCTACACCTTC. As protein: CASSQESDSGYGYTF.

The V and J genes are TRBV6-1 and TRBJ1-1; 7 nucleotides match TRBD1. The V segment lost 6 bases and the J segment 11 bases; nucleotides outside the gene matches: 15. The CDR3 sequence is 14 residues long. Germline V CDR1 and CDR2: MNHNS, SASEGT. The CDR3 sequence: CASSTTSDRDDAFF. The CDR3, as DNA: TGTGCCAGCAGCACAACCAGCGACAGGGATGACGCTTTCTTT.

The chain combines TRBV15 with TRBJ1-2; 10 bases align to TRBD1. This CDR3 has 18 residues. Germline values: CDR1 LNHNV, CDR2 YYDKDF (reference sequence). Trimming at V came to 3 bases and at J to 4 bases, leaving 14 bases not matched to a gene. In nucleotides, the CDR3 is TGTGCCACCAGCAGGGTCCACAAGGCAGACAGGGGGCTCTATGGCTACACCTTC. Protein product: CATSRVHKADRGLYGYTF.

The chain is built from TRBV27 and TRBJ2-7, with D tentatively TRBD2 (6 bases). The germline CDR1 and CDR2 sequences are MNHEY and SMNVEV (reference sequence). This CDR3 has 13 amino acids. The CDR3 is CAAGGAGGYEQYF. The CDR3 DNA sequence: TGTGCAGCGGGCGGGGCGGGTGGCTACGAGCAGTACTTC.

The chain employs TRBV7-9 and TRBJ1-1; the D is unclear. There are 15 residues in the CDR3. V lost 5 bases and J lost 3, with 16 bases in between. Germline assignment: CDR1 SEHNR and CDR2 FQNEAQ (reference sequence). The CDR3 DNA is TGTGCCAGCAGCCCAATGACGAGCGCAGACACTGAAGCTTTCTTT. Translating gives CASSPMTSADTEAFF.

V usage is TRBV21-1 and J usage is TRBJ2-7; no DNA check was done on the table's D call, TRBD1. TRBV21-1 constitutes a pseudogene. The CDR3 is 12 residues long. The CDR3 coding sequence is TGTGCCAGCAGCAAAGAGGGACAGGGTTGGTACTTC. It yields the protein CASSKEGQGWYF.

The gene calls are TRBV10-3 and TRBJ2-2, with TRBD2 matching 13 bases. The CDR3 covers 20 residues. Losses at the gene ends were 6 bases for V and 8 bases for J; bases not matched to a gene: 21. CDR1 ENHRY and CDR2 SYGVKD come from the germline V gene. The CDR3 loop reads CAISRFRQQTSGRSSGELFF. In DNA, the CDR3 is TGTGCCATCAGCCGTTTTCGACAGCAGACTAGCGGGAGGTCGTCGGGGGAGCTGTTTTTT.

The chain employs TRBV20-1 and TRBJ2-7; no clear D gene. This CDR3 comprises 11 residues. The germline gives CDR1 DFQATT, CDR2 SNEGSKA (reference sequence). Trimming took 0 bases from V and 3 from J, leaving 3 bases between them. CDR3 protein: CSARDDYEQYF. CDR3 DNA: TGCAGTGCTAGAGATGACTACGAGCAGTACTTC.

The rearrangement joins TRBV27 to TRBJ2-7; a possible D gene is TRBD1 (7 bases). The CDR3 is 15 residues long. CDR1 MNHEY and CDR2 SMNVEV come from the germline V gene (reference sequence). Deletions cut 3 bases from V and 3 bases from J, with 15 bases between. The CDR3 sequence: CASSFFGTAGYEQYF. The DNA for the CDR3 is TGTGCCAGCAGTTTCTTCGGGACAGCGGGCTACGAGCAGTACTTC.

This chain links TRBV29-1 with TRBJ1-3, with D hard to call. Trimming took 7 bases from V and 0 from J, leaving 19 bases between them. This CDR3 has 16 residues. Germline CDR1 reads SQVTM; CDR2 reads ANQGSEA. In DNA form, the CDR3 reads TGCAGCGCGGTCGGAACGGCCGATTCCTCTGGAAACACCATATATTTT. It is translated as CSAVGTADSSGNTIYF.

This clone has a single count. The rearrangement joins TRBV6-5 to TRBJ2-6, with D unclear. Germline values: CDR1 MNHEY, CDR2 SVGAGI. The CDR3 covers 16 residues. V was shortened by 4 bases and J by 1 base, with 11 bases between the two germline ends. In nucleotides, the CDR3 is TGTGCCAGCAGTTGGGATTCGTCTTCTGGGGCCAACGTCCTGACTTTC. This sequence encodes CASSWDSSSGANVLTF.

The chain joins TRBV4-1 to TRBJ2-1; D is unresolved. The CDR3 has 14 residues. Germline CDR1 and CDR2: MGHRA and YSYEKL. With 1 base removed from V and 10 bases from J, the gap between germline ends came to 14 bases. As DNA, the CDR3 is TGCGCCAGCAGCCAAGTTCGTACCAATCCCGAGCAGTTCTTC. Residues: CASSQVRTNPEQFF.

The chain joins TRBV4-1 to TRBJ2-5, with 10 bases that match TRBD2. Germline V lookup: CDR1 MGHRA, CDR2 YSYEKL. This CDR3 is 16 amino acids long. V trimming: 5 bases; J trimming: 5 bases; junction bases outside the gene matches: 11. This CDR3 is CASSSGLAESSETQYF. CDR3 DNA sequence: TGCGCCAGCAGCTCAGGACTAGCGGAGTCTTCTGAGACCCAGTACTTC.

The rearrangement joins TRBV4-1 to TRBJ2-1; 9 nucleotides agree with TRBD2. The CDR3 length is 17 residues. The junction had 10 bases not matched to a gene; V was cut back by 0 bases and J by 7 bases. CDR1 and CDR2 (germline): MGHRA, YSYEKL. The CDR3 nucleotides are TGCGCCAGCAGCCAAGATCAGGGCGGGAGGGCCATTAATGAGCAGTTCTTC. As protein: CASSQDQGGRAINEQFF.